This T cell receptor (beta chain) was obtained from a study of cytomegalovirus exposure and HLA in healthy donors. CDR3 length: 15 amino acids. Unmatched junction bases numbered 7, after V lost 1 base and J lost 5 bases. CDR1 is SGHRS, CDR2 YFSETQ, per germline. The PCR had 60 Vbeta and 13 Jbeta primers. Here immunoSEQ multiplex PCR was the method, and the copy in TCRdb shows in-frame clones only, minus some. The table shows tens of thousands of clones, with over 55% occurring only once. V and J are TRBV5-1 and TRBJ2-5; 8 positions match TRBD1. The sequenced sample was PBMCs. The receptor comes from a boy under 18 in good health and CMV-seropositive. The CDR3 DNA sequence: TGCGCCAGCAGCTTGTTTCAGGGGGCGAGGGAGACCCAGTACTTC. Residues: CASSLFQGARETQYF. Variable domain in full (rest from reference TRBV5-1 and TRBJ2-5): KAGVTQTPRYLIKTRGQQVTLSCSPISGHRSVSWYQQTPGQGLQFLFEYFSETQRNKGNFPGRFSGRQFSNSRSEMNVSTLELGDSALYLCASSLFQGARETQYFGPGTRLLVL.